Presented here are 2 T cell receptor beta chains from one specimen sequenced in a study of shared clonotypes between healthy human individuals (TCRdb year 2020). The library was generated by the immunoSEQ multiplex PCR assay. As stored in TCRdb, this immuneACCESS dataset retains in-frame rearrangements with V and J assigned. A fraction of the clones does not appear; measured against another copy, unresolved V genes explain less than half of the discrepancy, and the remainder lacks a known reason. The sample table contains some 2.3 million clones; only one count was recorded for roughly 93% of them. 0.35% to 0.5% of the sample lies in the top ten. Material: naive CD4+ T cells from PBMCs. The cell subset or site tag for this specimen amounts to: CD45RA+ positively selected. The receptors here all came from a man in his late teens or twenties in good health. Some clones in this sample may be carry-over from other donors' samples.

About this clone: This may arise from a read error, as a much more abundant clone is one base away. Other DNA sequences in the same sample also yield this CDR3. The V gene is TRBV7-2, the J gene TRBJ1-1; unclear D gene. Germline CDR1 SGHTA, CDR2 FQGNSA. This CDR3 comprises 14 residues. Trimming pared 1 base from V and 1 base from J, leaving 7 bases between. The chain's CDR3 is CASSLGRTNTEAFF. DNA for the CDR3: TGTGCCAGCAGCTTAGGACGGACGAACACTGAAGCTTTCTTT.

This clone was found once. This chain links TRBV6-1 with TRBJ2-5, with 11 nucleotides matching TRBD1. In germline, CDR1 is MNHNS, CDR2 SASEGT. V was clipped by 6 bases and J by 2 bases; unmatched bases: 5. The CDR3 loop spans 15 amino acids. CDR3 DNA: TGTGCCAGCAGGCCCGGGACAGGGGGTCAAGAGACCCAGTACTTC. It yields the protein CASRPGTGGQETQYF.